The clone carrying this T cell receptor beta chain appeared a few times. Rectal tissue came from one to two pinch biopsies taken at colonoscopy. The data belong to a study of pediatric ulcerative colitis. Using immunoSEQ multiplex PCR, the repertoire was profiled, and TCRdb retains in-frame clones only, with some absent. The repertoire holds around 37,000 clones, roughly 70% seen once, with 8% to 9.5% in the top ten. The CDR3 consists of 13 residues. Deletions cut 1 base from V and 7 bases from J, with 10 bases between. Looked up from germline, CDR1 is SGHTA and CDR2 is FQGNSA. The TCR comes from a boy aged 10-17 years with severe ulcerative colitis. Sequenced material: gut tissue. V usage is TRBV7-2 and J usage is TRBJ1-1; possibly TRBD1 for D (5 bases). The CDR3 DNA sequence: TGTGCCAGCAGCTTAGACTTGGGGGATGAAGCTTTCTTT. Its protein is CASSLDLGDEAFF.